This T cell receptor (beta chain) was captured in a study of shared clonotypes between healthy human individuals. Study observations and caveats: The study generally estimated greater richness for naive than memory subsets.

Generated by immunoSEQ multiplex PCR, the TCRdb table keeps only in-frame clones and is missing some. Found here are about 670,000 clones, roughly 70% of them singletons; the top ten hold 1.8%. All donors qualified as healthy HIV-negative adults and had experienced no recent acute infections or vaccinations. A CD45RA+ naive subset and a CD45RA-negative memory subset were split from CD4+ cells. Trimming stripped 3 bases from V and 6 bases from J, with 11 bases between. CDR3 length equals 14 residues. Germline assignment: CDR1 SGHAT and CDR2 FQNNGV. As concerns this clone: Its antigen remains unknown.

This clonotype originated in a woman aged 25 to 39 in good health. The sequenced sample was memory CD4+ T cells sorted from blood. Subset defined: CD45RA-negative fraction. This chain uses TRBV11-2 with TRBJ1-4; tentative D call: TRBD1 (5 bases). The CDR3 DNA reads as TGTGCCAGCAGCTTTAGGAGGACACATGAAAAACTGTTTTTT. Residues: CASSFRRTHEKLFF.